This T cell receptor (beta chain) was sequenced during a study of T cell responses to AZD1222 COVID-19 vaccine. The CDR3 totals 16 residues. Germline V gene sequence: CDR1 MNHEY, CDR2 SMNVEV (reference sequence). With 7 bases removed from V and 4 bases from J, the gap between germline ends came to 20 bases. As concerns this clone: Its antigen is not known.

The study, taken as a whole, reports: Donors were chiefly white British, with a greater number of females, and clonal diversity was perhaps underestimated.

Sequencing was performed with immunoSEQ multiplex PCR; in TCRdb, only in-frame clones are kept and a portion is missing. In the table there are tens of thousands of clones, 70% to 90% of which are singletons. The sequenced sample was peripheral blood, obtained on day 0 of AZD1222 vaccination. The chain employs TRBV27 and TRBJ1-3; D not certain. This receptor was obtained from an adult in good health. CDR3 region: CASTPGPESGGNTIYF. CDR3 coding DNA: TGTGCCAGCACCCCCGGCCCGGAGTCGGGCGGAAACACCATATATTTT.